The entry below describes one T cell receptor (beta chain). The data were produced by immunoSEQ multiplex PCR, yet TCRdb's version contains in-frame clones alone and is incomplete. The profile shows 38,000 or so clones, around nine tenths of them singletons. The data stem from a study of T cell changes during pregnancy in multiple sclerosis. The CDR3 runs to 17 residues. With 5 bases removed from V and 2 bases from J, the gap between germline ends came to 20 bases. The germline CDR1 and CDR2 sequences are SEHNR and FQNEAQ (reference sequence). The chain links TRBV7-9 to TRBJ2-3, with a possible D match to TRBD2 (7 bases). The clonotype originates from a female donor in good health, enrolled as a control in a pregnancy study. The sample here was CD4+ T cells from peripheral blood mononuclear cells, taken in the second trimester of pregnancy. The CDR3 nucleotides read TGTGCCAGCAGCCCATACAGGGCAAGCGGGGACACAGATACGCAGTATTTT. This encodes CASSPYRASGDTDTQYF.